This T cell receptor beta chain is drawn from a study of response to subunit inactivated influenza vaccine. CDR3 length equals 14 residues. V dropped 8 bases and J dropped 2; count of bases not matched to a gene: 7. Germline V gene sequence: CDR1 SNHLY, CDR2 FYNNEI. In TCRdb, the RT-PCR reads were re-called with MiXCR into one record per CDR3 protein. The table includes 590,000 or so distinct CDR3 sequences, 11% to 15% detected once. The clonotype comes from a man aged 45 to 65 who received an inactivated influenza vaccine. The sample here was PBMCs from blood, taken 14 days before vaccination. The chain carries TRBV2 and TRBJ2-7, with 9 bases that match TRBD1. Here the CDR3 reads CASCERDRAYEQYF. The DNA of the CDR3 is TGTGCCAGCTGCGAAAGGGACAGGGCCTACGAGCAGTACTTC.